Following are 13 T cell receptor beta chains from one sample sequenced in a study of identical twins. TCRdb reprocessed the 5' RACE reads via MiXCR and lists one record per CDR3 protein. The sample shows some 500,000 distinct CDR3 sequences, 12% to 15% of them seen only once. These same data were also listed under a study on yellow fever vaccine responses in identical twins.

The sequenced sample was CD4+ T cells sorted from blood. These receptor sequences come from a woman aged 18 to 35 in good health.

The rearrangement links TRBV5-1 to TRBJ2-5, with 9 bases identical to TRBD2. This CDR3 contains 14 residues. Looked up from germline, CDR1 is SGHRS and CDR2 is YFSETQ. V was pared by 2 bases and J by 3 bases, with 2 bases of the junction left unmatched. The CDR3 loop reads CASSFSSGEETQYF. For the CDR3, the DNA is TGCGCCAGCAGCTTCTCTAGCGGGGAAGAGACCCAGTACTTC.

This clonotype was detected a few times. The chain uses TRBV7-3 and TRBJ2-2, with D possibly being TRBD1 or TRBD2 (5 bases each). Germline CDR1 is SGHTA and CDR2 is FQGTGA. Trimming took off 11 bases at V and 5 bases at J, with 21 bases between the two ends. There are 15 residues in the CDR3. CDR3 nucleotide sequence: TGTGCCGTTGGGGGTCCCGGTGGGTCGACCGGGGAGCTGTTTTTT. Residues: CAVGGPGGSTGELFF.

This clonotype was detected ten times or more. The chain couples TRBV4-1 to TRBJ2-5; D is undetermined. Germline loops: CDR1 MGHRA, CDR2 YSYEKL. This CDR3 spans 14 amino acids. Trimming left V 1 base short and J 1 base short, with 7 bases between. The chain's CDR3 is CASSQGRSQETQYF. CDR3 sequence (DNA): TGCGCCAGCAGCCAAGGCCGGTCCCAAGAGACCCAGTACTTC.

The chain recombines TRBV28 with TRBJ1-4; 9 bases align to TRBD1. The CDR3 runs to 14 residues. Germline V lookup: CDR1 MDHEN, CDR2 SYDVKM. Trimming at V came to 6 bases and at J to 7 bases, leaving 6 bases not matched to a gene. The DNA of the CDR3 is TGTGCCAGCAGAGGGACAGGGATGGGTGAAAAACTGTTTTTT. It codes for CASRGTGMGEKLFF.

This clonotype was seen a handful of times. V usage is TRBV24-1 and J usage is TRBJ2-3; 8 bases match TRBD1. CDR3 length: 13 residues. Trimming removed 7 bases from V and 5 bases from J; junction bases left unmatched: 4. Germline V gives CDR1 KGHDR, CDR2 SFDVKD. CDR3 coding DNA: TGTGCCACCAGCCCAGACAGGGGAGATACGCAGTATTTT. Translating it yields CATSPDRGDTQYF.

The chain couples TRBV20-1 to TRBJ2-7, with TRBD2 matching over 14 bases. V lost 5 bases, J lost 10 bases, and 7 bases stayed unmatched. The CDR3 is 13 amino acids. Germline V lookup: CDR1 DFQATT, CDR2 SNEGSKA (reference sequence). CDR3 sequence reads: CSAGPGTSGSQYF. The CDR3 DNA reads TGCAGTGCTGGCCCAGGGACTAGCGGGAGTCAGTACTTC.

The chain employs TRBV12-3 or TRBV12-4 and TRBJ2-7; D call uncertain. Deletions cut 5 bases from V and 9 bases from J, with 20 bases between. The length of the CDR3 is 14 residues. CDR3 coding DNA: TGTGCCAGCAGTAAAAAACCCCTAATTGTCGTGCAGTACTTC. Its translation is CASSKKPLIVVQYF.

This clonotype was seen repeatedly, ten times or more. The V gene is TRBV20-1, the J gene TRBJ2-2, with D possibly matching TRBD1 (6 bases). CDR1 and CDR2 (germline): DFQATT, SNEGSKA (reference sequence). The CDR3 sequence is 15 residues long. Trimming took 6 bases from V and 5 from J, leaving 19 bases between them. This CDR3 reads CSAPSQAGVTGELFF. CDR3 coding DNA: TGCAGTGCCCCTTCACAGGCAGGGGTTACCGGGGAGCTGTTTTTT.

This clonotype was counted a few times. V usage is TRBV20-1 and J usage is TRBJ2-5; TRBD2 is a possible D gene (6 bases). CDR1 DFQATT and CDR2 SNEGSKA come from the germline V gene (reference sequence). CDR3 length: 15 residues. V was pared by 0 bases and J by 2 bases, with 13 bases between. DNA for the CDR3: TGCAGTGCTAGAGATCCGTGGACTACTCAAGAGACCCAGTACTTC. Protein sequence: CSARDPWTTQETQYF.

This clonotype showed up many times. The V call is TRBV12-3 or TRBV12-4, the J call TRBJ1-6; D unclear. V lost 2 bases, J lost 4 bases, and 6 bases lay in between. This CDR3 comprises 14 residues. The CDR3 region has the DNA TGTGCCAGCAGTTTATCGTTATATAATTCACCCCTCCACTTT. It yields the protein CASSLSLYNSPLHF.

The chain uses TRBV18 and TRBJ1-1, with 8 bases lining up with TRBD1. Trimming took 0 bases from V and 1 from J; bases not matched to a gene: 1. CDR3 length: 15 residues. CDR1 and CDR2 (germline): KGHSH, LQKENI. The DNA for the CDR3 is TGTGCCAGCTCACCACCGGGACAGGCGAACACTGAAGCTTTCTTT. Amino acids: CASSPPGQANTEAFF.

This clonotype was picked up many times. The J gene is TRBJ2-3, the V gene TRBV10-3; weak D call: TRBD2 (5 bases). Germline V gives CDR1 ENHRY, CDR2 SYGVKD. The CDR3 runs to 13 residues. V was pared by 2 bases and J by 6 bases, with 9 bases between. The CDR3 region is CAISEGRGDTQYF. In DNA form, the CDR3 reads TGTGCCATCAGTGAGGGCCGAGGGGATACGCAGTATTTT.

This clonotype was seen more than once but under ten times. The V call is TRBV5-6, the J call TRBJ1-2; 8 positions agree with TRBD1. This CDR3 has 13 amino acids. Losses at the gene ends were 0 bases for V and 8 bases for J; bases not matched to a gene: 3. Germline CDR1 reads SGHDT; CDR2 reads YYEEEE. CDR3 sequence (DNA): TGTGCCAGCAGCTTGGCACAGGGGGAAGGCTACACCTTC. It yields the protein CASSLAQGEGYTF.